This TCR beta chain originates from a study of OX40 agonist ivuxolimab in advanced cancers. The CDR3 contains 16 residues. Per germline, CDR1 SGHVS and CDR2 FQNEAQ. V shed 1 base and J shed 0 bases, with 12 bases lying between them. The table came from immunoSEQ multiplex PCR; TCRdb's copy has only in-frame clones and leaves some out. The sample lists about 35,000 clones; 84% were seen once. The sample in question was CD4+ or CD8+ T cells sorted from blood, obtained in a trial of the OX40 agonist ivuxolimab. The chain has TRBV7-8 and TRBJ1-1; TRBD1 might be the D (6 bases). The sequence was collected from an adult with an advanced solid tumor such as melanoma, head and neck, liver or kidney cancer. In DNA, the CDR3 is TGTGCCAGCAGCTTAGGCCCTCAGGGGCTGAACACTGAAGCTTTCTTT. Its protein is CASSLGPQGLNTEAFF.